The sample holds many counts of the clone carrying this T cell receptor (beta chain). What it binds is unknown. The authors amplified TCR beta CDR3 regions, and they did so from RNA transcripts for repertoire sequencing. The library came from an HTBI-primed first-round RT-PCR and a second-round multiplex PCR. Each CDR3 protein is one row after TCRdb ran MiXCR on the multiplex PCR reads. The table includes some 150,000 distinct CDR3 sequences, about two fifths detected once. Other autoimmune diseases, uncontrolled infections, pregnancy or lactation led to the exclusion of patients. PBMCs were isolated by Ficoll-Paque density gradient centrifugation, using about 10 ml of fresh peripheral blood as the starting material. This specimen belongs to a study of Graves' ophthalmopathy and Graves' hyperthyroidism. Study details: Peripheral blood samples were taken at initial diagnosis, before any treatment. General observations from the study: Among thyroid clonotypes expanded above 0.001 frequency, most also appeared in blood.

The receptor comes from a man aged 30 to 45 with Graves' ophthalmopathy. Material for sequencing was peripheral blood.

DNA for the CDR3: TGCGCCAGCAGCTTAGGATCGGGCAATCAGCCCCAGCATTTT. Protein sequence: CASSLGSGNQPQHF. The chain couples TRBV5-1 to TRBJ1-5; no reliable D call. In germline, CDR1 is SGHRS, CDR2 YFSETQ. Trimming took off 2 bases at V and 2 bases at J, with 8 bases between the two ends. This CDR3 spans 14 amino acids.